Each of the 8 T cell receptor beta chains below was sequenced from the same sample in a study of CD8+ T cells in alopecia areata. Sequencing templates came from extracted RNA that was reverse transcribed into cDNA. Profiling relied on immunoSEQ multiplex PCR, and the TCRdb table lists in-frame clones only, not all of them. This table holds around 140,000 clones, 45% to 60% found once. The source material was CD4+ T cells sorted from blood, sampled at week 0. The origin of the receptors is a human donor with alopecia areata.

CDR3 DNA sequence: TGTGCCAGCAGCCCCCTCAGGTTGGCCGAGCAGTACTTC. Its protein is CASSPLRLAEQYF. V and J are TRBV11-2 and TRBJ2-7; the D is unclear. This CDR3 is 13 amino acids long. CDR1 and CDR2 from the germline V gene are SGHAT and FQNNGV. Trimming removed 5 bases at V and 6 bases at J, with 14 bases between.

The chain uses TRBV7-3 and TRBJ2-7; no definite D call. Trimming took 2 bases from V and 3 from J, leaving 8 bases between them. The germline V gene has CDR1 SGHTA and CDR2 FQGTGA. The CDR3 has 13 amino acids. CDR3 nucleotide sequence: TGTGCCAGCAGCTTAGAGGCCGGCTACGAGCAGTACTTC. Residues: CASSLEAGYEQYF.

This clone was observed a handful of times. The genes are TRBV11-2 and TRBJ2-1, with 8 nucleotides matching TRBD2. The V segment lost 3 bases and the J segment 9 bases; nucleotides outside the gene matches: 7. Germline V gene lookup returns CDR1 SGHAT and CDR2 FQNNGV. The length of the CDR3 is 14 residues. CDR3 bases: TGTGCCAGCAGCTTCGGACTAGCCTCCGGTGAGCAGTTCTTC. Translation: CASSFGLASGEQFF.

The chain joins TRBV6-5 to TRBJ2-5, with D uncertain. V was trimmed by 8 bases and J by 1 base, leaving 2 bases between them. The CDR3 runs 10 residues. Per germline, CDR1 MNHEY and CDR2 SVGAGI. CDR3 DNA sequence: TGTGCCAGCTCCCAAGAGACCCAGTACTTC. As protein: CASSQETQYF.

This clone showed up just a few times. This rearrangement joins TRBV7-2 to TRBJ2-7; the match to TRBD2 covers 9 bases. This CDR3 comprises 15 residues. J lost 0 bases, V lost 5 bases, and 5 bases had no gene match. Germline CDR1 reads SGHTA; CDR2 reads FQGNSA. The DNA of the CDR3 is TGTGCCAGCAGCACTCGAGCGGGAGGCTCCTACGAGCAGTACTTC. This translates into CASSTRAGGSYEQYF.

The chain carries TRBV6-5 and TRBJ1-2, with 9 bases aligning to TRBD1. The CDR3 totals 15 residues. Germline trimming cut 5 bases from V and 2 bases from J; bases unmatched to any gene: 6. Germline CDR1 MNHEY, CDR2 SVGAGI. CDR3 loop: CASSRTGAKNYGYTF. The CDR3 DNA sequence: TGTGCCAGCAGTCGGACAGGGGCAAAAAACTATGGCTACACCTTC.

A remark on this clone: Different DNA sequences within this sample yield the same CDR3. The CDR3 spells CSVDGQGTDTQYF. The CDR3 DNA is TGCAGCGTTGATGGACAGGGCACAGATACGCAGTATTTT. The rearrangement links TRBV29-1 to TRBJ2-3, with 7 bases aligning to TRBD1. CDR1 is SQVTM, CDR2 ANQGSEA, per germline. The junction had 1 base not matched to a gene; V was cut back by 3 bases and J by 1 base. The CDR3 totals 13 residues.

This clone came up a few times. The chain is built from TRBV29-1 and TRBJ2-7; TRBD2 matches 8 bases. This CDR3 has 11 amino acids. Germline CDR1 reads SQVTM; CDR2 reads ANQGSEA. The V and J ends lost 7 bases and 5 bases, in that order; junction bases with no gene match: 4. CDR3 in DNA: TGCAGCGGAGCGGGAGTGAACGAGCAGTACTTC. It is translated as CSGAGVNEQYF.